A single sample is the source of the 15 T cell receptor beta chains below, sequenced in a study of control samples from healthy donors and cancer patients (dated by TCRdb to the early 2020s). The library was generated by the immunoSEQ multiplex PCR assay. As stored in TCRdb, this immuneACCESS dataset retains in-frame rearrangements with V and J assigned. A fraction of the clones does not appear; measured against another copy, unresolved V genes explain less than half of the discrepancy, and the remainder lacks a known reason. The sample profile shows roughly 140,000 clones; roughly 89% of them were found once. Less than 5% of the sample goes to the ten largest clones. Sequenced material: blood. Receptor source: a young man in good health.

The chain employs TRBV11-1 and TRBJ2-3; 7 bases agree with TRBD2. The CDR3 sequence is 15 residues long. Trimming took 2 bases from V and 4 from J; bases not matched to a gene: 6. Germline-derived CDR1 and CDR2 are SGHAT and FQDESV (reference sequence). DNA of the CDR3: TGTGCCAGCAGCTTACTTGGCGGGGGAGCAGATACGCAGTATTTT. Its translation is CASSLLGGGADTQYF. The whole variable domain, filled in from reference TRBV11-1 and TRBJ2-3, reads EAEVAQSPRYKITEKSQAVAFWCDPISGHATLYWYRQILGQGPELLVQFQDESVVDDSQLPKDRFSAERLKGVDSTLKIQPAELGDSAMYLCASSLLGGGADTQYFGPGTRLTVL.

The chain uses TRBV7-8 and TRBJ2-7; maybe TRBD1 (6 bases). The CDR3 sequence is 14 residues long. V was cut by 0 bases and J by 11 bases, with 17 bases left in between. CDR1 and CDR2 from the germline V gene are SGHVS and FQNEAQ. The CDR3 protein is CASSLANSGRQEYF. Here the CDR3 DNA reads TGTGCCAGCAGCTTAGCAAACTCCGGAAGACAGGAGTACTTC.

This clone was picked up a small number of times. The chain recombines TRBV11-2 with TRBJ2-1, with a possible D match to TRBD1 (5 bases). V was pared by 2 bases and J by 12 bases, with 14 bases between. The V gene's germline CDR1 is SGHAT and CDR2 FQNNGV. The CDR3 runs to 13 residues. DNA of the CDR3: TGTGCCAGCAGCTTACTCGCTAGGGGTGGGCAGTTCTTC. Protein sequence: CASSLLARGGQFF.

The genes are TRBV3-1 (or the pseudogene TRBV3-2) and TRBJ2-5, with 9 positions matching TRBD2. The CDR3 is made up of 16 amino acids. The ends lost 3 bases at V and 2 bases at J; junction bases unmatched: 7. CDR1 is LGHDT and CDR2 is YNNKEL in the germline V gene (reference sequence). The CDR3 protein is CASSHAGAGGQETQYF. The CDR3 DNA reads TGTGCCAGCAGCCACGCCGGGGCGGGGGGGCAAGAGACCCAGTACTTC.

V usage is TRBV11-3 and J usage is TRBJ2-7; D gene ambiguous. Looked up from germline, CDR1 is SGHNT and CDR2 is YENEEA. The CDR3 contains 13 residues. Trimming removed 3 bases at V and 4 bases at J, with 10 bases between. The CDR3 coding sequence is TGTGCCAGCAGCTTGGCAGACCTATACGAGCAGTACTTC. Translated, it gives CASSLADLYEQYF.

This rearrangement joins TRBV19 to TRBJ2-1; 8 bases agree with TRBD2. The trim removed 4 bases at V and 10 bases at J, leaving 6 bases unmatched. The CDR3 is 13 amino acids. Germline assignment: CDR1 LNHDA and CDR2 SQIVND (reference sequence). CDR3 DNA sequence: TGTGCCAGTAGTAGAGAACTAGCGGACGAGCAGTTCTTC. Translating it yields CASSRELADEQFF.

This clone was seen once. The V and J genes are TRBV7-2 and TRBJ2-7; 15 bases agree with TRBD2. This CDR3 has 15 amino acids. Per germline, CDR1 SGHTA and CDR2 FQGNSA. Trimming cost V 4 bases and J 5 bases; bases outside gene matches: 3. In nucleotides, the CDR3 is TGTGCCAGCAGCTCCGGGACTAGCGGGAGGAACGAGCAGTACTTC. This gives the protein CASSSGTSGRNEQYF.

The chain couples TRBV12-3 or TRBV12-4 to TRBJ1-5; the D gene is possibly TRBD1 (5 bases). The CDR3 spans 12 residues. V lost 3 bases, J lost 11 bases, and 11 bases lay in between. The CDR3 spells CASSLESQAQHF. The CDR3 DNA is TGTGCCAGCAGTTTGGAGTCACAGGCCCAGCATTTT.

This clone has more than one count but fewer than ten. This rearrangement joins TRBV27 to TRBJ1-2; no definite D call. V lost 5 bases and J 0 bases, leaving 22 bases between the germline ends. The CDR3 is 18 residues long. Germline V gene lookup returns CDR1 MNHEY and CDR2 SMNVEV (reference sequence). Here the CDR3 reads CASSTTRPGKEANYGYTF. CDR3 DNA: TGTGCCAGCAGTACAACCCGGCCCGGCAAGGAAGCTAACTATGGCTACACCTTC.

This chain connects TRBV15 to TRBJ1-6; unclear D gene. Germline V gene lookup returns CDR1 LNHNV and CDR2 YYDKDF (reference sequence). The CDR3 spans 15 residues. Between the trimmed V and J ends, which lost 3 bases and 8 bases, there was a span of 14 bases. The CDR3: CATSRYGGQHSPLHF. The CDR3 DNA is TGTGCCACCAGCAGGTACGGTGGGCAGCATTCACCCCTCCACTTT.

The V and J genes are TRBV27 and TRBJ2-6; D is unclear. CDR3 length: 13 residues. The V gene lost 8 bases and the J gene lost 2 bases, with 7 bases spanning the gap. The V gene's germline CDR1 is MNHEY and CDR2 SMNVEV (reference sequence). Here the CDR3 reads CASHSTGANVLTF. Written as DNA, the CDR3 is TGTGCCAGCCATTCGACTGGGGCCAACGTCCTGACTTTC. Using reference TRBV27 and TRBJ2-6 for the parts outside the CDR3, the full variable domain is EAQVTQNPRYLITVTGKKLTVTCSQNMNHEYMSWYRQDPGLGLRQIYYSMNVEVTDKGDVPEGYKVSRKEKRNFPLILESPSPNQTSLYFCASHSTGANVLTFGAGSRLTVL.

This chain links TRBV7-6 with TRBJ2-7, with D possibly matching TRBD1 (6 bases). V was clipped by 11 bases and J by 2 bases, with 19 bases between them. The CDR3 sequence is 14 residues long. From germline, CDR1 is SGHVS and CDR2 FNYEAQ. The CDR3 loop reads CACVSLQGPYEQYF. In DNA form, the CDR3 reads TGTGCCTGCGTAAGCTTACAGGGTCCCTACGAGCAGTACTTC.

J is TRBJ1-5 and V is TRBV2, with a possible D match to TRBD1 (5 bases). This CDR3 spans 14 amino acids. The germline V and J ends were trimmed by 6 bases and 7 bases, with 16 bases remaining between them. Germline V gene data show CDR1 as SNHLY and CDR2 as FYNNEI. The CDR3 protein is CASSPVGGRQPQHF. In DNA, the CDR3 is TGTGCCAGCAGCCCGGTGGGGGGAAGGCAGCCCCAGCATTTT.

This chain joins TRBV5-4 and TRBJ1-4; 11 bases agree with TRBD1. This CDR3 comprises 15 residues. CDR1 and CDR2 (germline): SGHNT, YYREEE (reference sequence). Trimming took 4 bases from V and 8 from J; bases not matched to a gene: 7. The CDR3 sequence is CASSRTGGPGEKLFF. The CDR3, as DNA: TGTGCCAGCAGCAGGACAGGGGGCCCCGGGGAAAAACTGTTTTTT.

Points on this clone: Other DNA sequences in the same sample also yield this CDR3. V and J are TRBV5-6 and TRBJ2-1; 13 nucleotides match TRBD2. This CDR3 has 17 amino acids. With V trimmed by 5 bases and J by 0 bases, 5 bases remained unmatched. Per germline, CDR1 SGHDT and CDR2 YYEEEE. CDR3 region: CASRGLAGTSSYNEQFF. CDR3 DNA: TGTGCCAGCAGGGGACTAGCGGGGACAAGCTCCTACAATGAGCAGTTCTTC.